The TCR beta chain under discussion was sequenced for a study of blood T cell repertoires in COVID-19. Study at large: From the United States, Italy and Spain came samples of acute and convalescent COVID-19. From T cells, B-cell-depleted T cells, or PBMCs came the material, which was cDNA or gDNA.

The V end was cut by 7 bases, the J end by 4 bases, with 8 bases between. This CDR3 is built from 13 residues. Germline V gives CDR1 SNHLY, CDR2 FYNNEI. As originally analysed: Amplification with reference gene primers provided the estimates of nucleated cell counts. Sequenced by immunoSEQ multiplex PCR; TCRdb stores in-frame clones only, minus some. V and J calls and clone size are copied from that table; D and trimming were computed from the DNA. The profile shows around 140,000 clones, 65% to 85% of them singletons. This clone occurred once. The chain is built from TRBV2 and TRBJ1-6; possibly TRBD1 for D (6 bases). The sample consisted of peripheral blood. The receptor's source is a woman older than 75 with acute or convalescent COVID-19. The CDR3 region has the DNA TGTGCCAGCACCGGACAGTATAATTCACCCCTCCACTTT. It translates to CASTGQYNSPLHF.